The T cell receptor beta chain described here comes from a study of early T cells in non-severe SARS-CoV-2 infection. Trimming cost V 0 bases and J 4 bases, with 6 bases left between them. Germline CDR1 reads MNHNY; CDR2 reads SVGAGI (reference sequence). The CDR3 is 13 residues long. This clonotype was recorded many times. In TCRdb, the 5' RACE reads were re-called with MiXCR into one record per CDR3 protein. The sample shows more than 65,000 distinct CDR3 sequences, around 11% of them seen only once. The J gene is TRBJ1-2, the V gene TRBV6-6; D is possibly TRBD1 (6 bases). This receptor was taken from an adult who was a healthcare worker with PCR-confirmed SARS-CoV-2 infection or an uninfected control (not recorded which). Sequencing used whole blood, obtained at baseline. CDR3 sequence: CASSYSTGYGYTF. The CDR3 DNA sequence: TGTGCCAGCAGTTACTCGACAGGCTATGGCTACACCTTC.